The 20 T cell receptor beta chains below come from one sample, sequenced in a study of blood T cells in healthy people across ages. Using a J-beta primer mix together with a sample-barcoded 5' primer, a second PCR was run for about 6 to 11 cycles. MiXCR, applied by TCRdb to the 5' RACE reads, yields one record per CDR3 protein. The sample records some 1.7 million distinct CDR3 sequences, roughly 28% being singletons. Source material: blood. The receptor source for this set is a woman aged 25-40 years in good health.

This clonotype appeared a few times. This CDR3 reads CASSQGGEISYEQYF. CDR3 in DNA: TGCGCCAGCAGCCAAGGCGGCGAGATCTCCTACGAGCAGTACTTC. The rearrangement links TRBV4-1 to TRBJ2-7; D not certain. Germline-derived CDR1 and CDR2 are MGHRA and YSYEKL. This CDR3 is 15 amino acids long. Between the trimmed V and J ends, which lost 1 base and 0 bases, there was a span of 10 bases.

Only a few counts were recorded for this clonotype. In DNA, the CDR3 is TGTGCCAGCAGCCCCAGCCTACCGGGACAGAACTACAATGAGCAGTTCTTC. Translation gives CASSPSLPGQNYNEQFF. The rearrangement links TRBV7-9 to TRBJ2-1; 7 bases match TRBD1. The CDR3 is made up of 17 amino acids. Trimming cost V 5 bases and J 3 bases; bases outside gene matches: 13. CDR1 and CDR2 from the germline V gene are SEHNR and FQNEAQ (reference sequence).

This clonotype has a single count. The chain uses TRBV5-1 and TRBJ1-2; 10 bases are shared with TRBD1. This CDR3 is built from 14 residues. The J segment lost 8 bases and the V segment lost 5 bases, leaving 9 bases of the junction unmatched. Germline V gene sequence: CDR1 SGHRS, CDR2 YFSETQ. Here the CDR3 reads CASRGQGTNEGYTF. CDR3 sequence (DNA): TGCGCCAGCAGGGGACAGGGGACCAACGAAGGCTACACCTTC.

This clonotype was counted a few times. The rearrangement links TRBV7-2 to TRBJ1-1; D is uncertain. The length of the CDR3 is 13 residues. The germline CDR1 and CDR2 sequences are SGHTA and FQGNSA. Between the trimmed V and J ends, which lost 7 bases and 3 bases, there was a span of 12 bases. The CDR3 is CASNNKIDTEAFF. The CDR3 coding sequence is TGTGCCAGCAACAACAAGATAGACACTGAAGCTTTCTTT.

This clonotype was recorded at least ten times. This chain joins TRBV29-1 and TRBJ2-7; TRBD2 matches 7 bases. CDR3 length: 11 residues. Unmatched junction bases numbered 6, after V lost 8 bases and J lost 5 bases. Looked up from germline, CDR1 is SQVTM and CDR2 is ANQGSEA. CDR3 residues: CSPVGGDEQYF. The CDR3 DNA follows: TGCAGCCCTGTTGGGGGGGACGAGCAGTACTTC.

In regard to this clonotype: The junction and the germline gene differ at one end; a read error may be behind it. The chain combines TRBV24-1 with TRBJ2-1, with D perhaps assigned TRBD1 or TRBD2 (5 bases each). The CDR3 runs 15 residues. Germline CDR1 is KGHDR and CDR2 is SFDVKD. In DNA form, the CDR3 reads TGTGCCACCTCCAGTGGGGCTAGCTCCTACAATGGGCAGTTCTTC. This translates into CATSSGASSYNGQFF.

V usage is TRBV20-1 and J usage is TRBJ2-5; the match to TRBD1 covers 9 bases. J gave up 5 bases and V 5 bases, and 9 bases lay outside the gene matches. The CDR3 spans 14 residues. The germline V gene has CDR1 DFQATT and CDR2 SNEGSKA (reference sequence). This CDR3 is CSAYPGQGMETQYF. CDR3 bases: TGCAGTGCTTATCCGGGACAGGGAATGGAGACCCAGTACTTC.

This clonotype was seen more than once but under ten times. The chain carries TRBV5-1 and TRBJ2-3, with D hard to call. Germline V lookup: CDR1 SGHRS, CDR2 YFSETQ. V shed 0 bases and J shed 0 bases, with 8 bases lying between them. This CDR3 has 15 residues. CDR3 DNA: TGCGCCAGCAGCTTGGGTGAGCATAGCACAGATACGCAGTATTTT. This translates into CASSLGEHSTDTQYF.

As to this clonotype: It may be a read error: a sequence one base away is much more abundant. The J gene is TRBJ2-5, the V gene TRBV6-4; a possible D gene is TRBD1 (5 bases). The CDR3 loop spans 11 amino acids. CDR1 MRHNA and CDR2 SNTAGT come from the germline V gene. Trimming cost V 6 bases and J 13 bases, with 15 bases left between them. CDR3 sequence (DNA): TGTGCCAGCAGACGCATAACCCAGGGGTACTTC. It is translated as CASRRITQGYF.

The rearrangement uses TRBV9 and TRBJ1-1; the match to TRBD1 covers 7 bases. The CDR3 has 15 residues. Trimming cost V 4 bases and J 3 bases; bases outside gene matches: 9. Looked up from germline, CDR1 is SGDLS and CDR2 is YYNGEE. For the CDR3, the DNA is TGTGCCAGCAGCTCCAGACAGGGAGTGGACACTGAAGCTTTCTTT. Its translation: CASSSRQGVDTEAFF.

The rearrangement links TRBV19 to TRBJ2-7; D is possibly TRBD1 (6 bases). V was pared by 3 bases and J by 3 bases, with 9 bases between. Germline CDR1 LNHDA, CDR2 SQIVND (reference sequence). The CDR3 consists of 13 residues. The CDR3 coding sequence is TGTGCCAGTAGTATGACAGGAGACTACGAGCAGTACTTC. Translated, it gives CASSMTGDYEQYF.

The rearrangement links TRBV20-1 to TRBJ1-4; TRBD1 agrees at 7 bases. V shed 4 bases, J shed 4 bases, and the junction held 9 bases outside the gene matches. This CDR3 contains 15 residues. Germline CDR1 and CDR2: DFQATT and SNEGSKA (reference sequence). CDR3 amino acids: CSANQDRPYNEKLFF. In DNA form, the CDR3 reads TGCAGTGCTAACCAGGACAGGCCTTATAATGAAAAACTGTTTTTT.

The V call is TRBV5-1, the J call TRBJ1-6, with D possibly matching TRBD1 (6 bases). CDR3 length: 15 residues. Germline CDR1 SGHRS, CDR2 YFSETQ. V gave up 4 bases and J gave up 7 bases, with 15 bases separating them. CDR3 loop: CASSRDTTENSPLHF. DNA for the CDR3: TGCGCCAGCAGCCGGGACACCACGGAGAATTCACCCCTCCACTTT. Using reference TRBV5-1 and TRBJ1-6 for the parts outside the CDR3, the full variable domain is KAGVTQTPRYLIKTRGQQVTLSCSPISGHRSVSWYQQTPGQGLQFLFEYFSETQRNKGNFPGRFSGRQFSNSRSEMNVSTLELGDSALYLCASSRDTTENSPLHFGNGTRLTVT.

The V call is TRBV18, the J call TRBJ2-1; D uncertain. Per germline, CDR1 KGHSH and CDR2 LQKENI. Trimming stripped 3 bases from V and 2 bases from J, with 5 bases between. The CDR3 has 13 amino acids. The CDR3 here is CASSPKPYNEQFF. The CDR3 coding sequence is TGTGCCAGCTCACCCAAGCCCTACAATGAGCAGTTCTTC.

At least ten counts were recorded for this clonotype. V and J are TRBV6-6 and TRBJ2-7, with D tentatively TRBD2 (6 bases). Trimming stripped 5 bases from V and 6 bases from J, with 14 bases between. Germline CDR1 reads MNHNY; CDR2 reads SVGAGI (reference sequence). The CDR3 totals 13 residues. Written as DNA, the CDR3 is TGTGCCAGCAGTATGTCGGAGGGTGGCGAGCAGTACTTC. Translated, it gives CASSMSEGGEQYF.

The chain couples TRBV5-1 to TRBJ2-5; 15 bases are shared with TRBD2. The junction had 10 bases not matched to a gene; V was cut back by 1 base and J by 6 bases. Germline CDR1 reads SGHRS; CDR2 reads YFSETQ. The CDR3 has 18 residues. CDR3 sequence: CASSLRTSGGAIRQTQYF. Here the CDR3 DNA reads TGCGCCAGCAGCTTGAGGACTAGCGGGGGGGCGATAAGACAGACCCAGTACTTC.

The sample holds many counts of this clonotype. The V gene is TRBV7-2, the J gene TRBJ2-7; maybe TRBD2 (5 bases). Germline V lookup: CDR1 SGHTA, CDR2 FQGNSA. V lost 5 bases and J 7 bases, leaving 12 bases between the germline ends. This CDR3 has 12 amino acids. Here the CDR3 DNA reads TGTGCCAGCAGCATCATACCGGGGGAGCAGTACTTC. Translated: CASSIIPGEQYF.

This clonotype was seen only a few times. The chain recombines TRBV7-3 with TRBJ2-1; 8 nucleotides line up with TRBD1. CDR3 size: 15 residues. V shed 3 bases, J shed 7 bases, and the junction held 8 bases outside the gene matches. CDR1 is SGHTA, CDR2 FQGTGA, per germline. The CDR3 spells CASSFRAGGMNEQFF. The CDR3 DNA sequence: TGTGCCAGCAGCTTTCGGGCAGGGGGCATGAATGAGCAGTTCTTC.

This sequence joins TRBV20-1 and TRBJ2-7; 11 positions agree with TRBD2. Germline lookup yields CDR1 DFQATT and CDR2 SNEGSKA (reference sequence). The CDR3 has 14 residues. Trimming removed 4 bases from V and 3 bases from J; junction bases left unmatched: 5. CDR3 residues: CSAITSGGRYEQYF. DNA of the CDR3: TGCAGTGCTATAACTAGCGGGGGTCGCTACGAGCAGTACTTC.

This clonotype was seen a handful of times. The V and J genes are TRBV5-1 and TRBJ2-1, with no clear D. The germline CDR1 and CDR2 sequences are SGHRS and YFSETQ. Trimming removed 1 base at V and 10 bases at J, with 9 bases between. The CDR3 loop spans 12 amino acids. CDR3 protein: CASSLNWAEQFF. Written as DNA, the CDR3 is TGCGCCAGCAGCTTGAACTGGGCAGAGCAGTTCTTC.